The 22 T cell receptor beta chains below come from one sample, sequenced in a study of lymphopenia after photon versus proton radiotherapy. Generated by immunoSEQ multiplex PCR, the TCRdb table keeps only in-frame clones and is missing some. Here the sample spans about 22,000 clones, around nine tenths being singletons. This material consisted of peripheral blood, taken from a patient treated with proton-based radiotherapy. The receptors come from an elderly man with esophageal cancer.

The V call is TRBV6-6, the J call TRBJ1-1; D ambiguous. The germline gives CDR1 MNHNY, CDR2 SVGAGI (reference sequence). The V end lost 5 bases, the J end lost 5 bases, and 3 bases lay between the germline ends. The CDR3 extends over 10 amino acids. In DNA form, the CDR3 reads TGTGCCAGCAGTCAAACTGAAGCTTTCTTT. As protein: CASSQTEAFF.

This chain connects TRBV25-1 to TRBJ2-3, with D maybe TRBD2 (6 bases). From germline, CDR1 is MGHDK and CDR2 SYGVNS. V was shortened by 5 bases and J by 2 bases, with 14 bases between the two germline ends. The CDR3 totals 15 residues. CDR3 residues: CASSLGTFLTDTQYF. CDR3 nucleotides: TGTGCCAGCAGTCTCGGGACTTTCCTCACAGATACGCAGTATTTT.

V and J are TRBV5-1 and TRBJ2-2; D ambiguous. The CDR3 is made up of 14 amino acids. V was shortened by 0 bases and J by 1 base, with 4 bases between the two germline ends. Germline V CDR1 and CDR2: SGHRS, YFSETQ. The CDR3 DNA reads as TGCGCCAGCAGCTTGGGACAGAACACCGGGGAGCTGTTTTTT. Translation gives CASSLGQNTGELFF.

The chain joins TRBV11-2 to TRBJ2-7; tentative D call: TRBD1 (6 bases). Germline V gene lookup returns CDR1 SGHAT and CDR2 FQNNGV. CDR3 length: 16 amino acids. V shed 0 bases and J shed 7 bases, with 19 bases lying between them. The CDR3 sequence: CASSLDQGRGIGEQYF. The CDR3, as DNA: TGTGCCAGCAGCTTAGACCAGGGCAGGGGTATAGGGGAGCAGTACTTC.

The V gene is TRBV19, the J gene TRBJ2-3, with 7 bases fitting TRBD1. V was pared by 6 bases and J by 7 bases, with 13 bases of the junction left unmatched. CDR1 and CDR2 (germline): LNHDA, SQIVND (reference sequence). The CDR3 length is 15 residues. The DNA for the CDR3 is TGTGCCAGTAGCCGACAGGGTACCCCCGCGAATACGCAGTATTTT. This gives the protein CASSRQGTPANTQYF.

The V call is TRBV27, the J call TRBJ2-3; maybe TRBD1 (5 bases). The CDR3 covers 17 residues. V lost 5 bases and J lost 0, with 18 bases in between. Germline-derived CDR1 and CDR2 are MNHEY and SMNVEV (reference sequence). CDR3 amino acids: CASSPTDRFSSTDTQYF. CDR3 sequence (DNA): TGTGCCAGCAGTCCTACAGACAGATTTTCTAGCACAGATACGCAGTATTTT.

The CDR3 nucleotides are TGTGCCAGTAGTATATATAGCGGGCAACCGGCCGGGGAGCTGTTTTTT. Translated: CASSIYSGQPAGELFF. V gene TRBV19 combines with J gene TRBJ2-2; the match to TRBD2 covers 7 bases. Looked up from germline, CDR1 is LNHDA and CDR2 is SQIVND (reference sequence). The CDR3 runs to 16 residues. V was clipped by 2 bases and J by 6 bases; unmatched bases: 9.

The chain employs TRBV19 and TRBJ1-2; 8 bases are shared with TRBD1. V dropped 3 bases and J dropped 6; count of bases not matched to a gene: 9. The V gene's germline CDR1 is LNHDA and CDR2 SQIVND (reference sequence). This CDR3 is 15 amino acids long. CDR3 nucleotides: TGTGCCAGTAGTATGCAGGGGGCGCCCGGGCATGGCTACACCTTC. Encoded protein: CASSMQGAPGHGYTF.

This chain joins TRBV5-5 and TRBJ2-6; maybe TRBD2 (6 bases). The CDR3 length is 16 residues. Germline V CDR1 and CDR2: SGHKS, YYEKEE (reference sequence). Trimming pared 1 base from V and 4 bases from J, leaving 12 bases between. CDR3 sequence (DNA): TGTGCCAGCAGCTTGTCGGCGGGGCAAGGGGCCAACGTCCTGACTTTC. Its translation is CASSLSAGQGANVLTF.

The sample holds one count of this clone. The DNA of the CDR3 is TGTGCCAGCAGGACCGGGACAGGACCCTACGAGCAGTACTTC. Amino acids: CASRTGTGPYEQYF. The chain has TRBV5-4 and TRBJ2-7; the match to TRBD1 covers 8 bases. The CDR3 runs to 14 residues. V was clipped by 5 bases and J by 2 bases; unmatched bases: 6. Germline assignment: CDR1 SGHNT and CDR2 YYREEE (reference sequence).

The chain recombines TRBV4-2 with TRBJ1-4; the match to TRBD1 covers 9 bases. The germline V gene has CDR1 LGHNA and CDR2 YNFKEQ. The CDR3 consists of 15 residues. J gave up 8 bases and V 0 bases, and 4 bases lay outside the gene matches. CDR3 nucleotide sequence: TGTGCCAGCAGCCAAGATAGGGGACAGGGAGAAAAACTGTTTTTT. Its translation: CASSQDRGQGEKLFF.

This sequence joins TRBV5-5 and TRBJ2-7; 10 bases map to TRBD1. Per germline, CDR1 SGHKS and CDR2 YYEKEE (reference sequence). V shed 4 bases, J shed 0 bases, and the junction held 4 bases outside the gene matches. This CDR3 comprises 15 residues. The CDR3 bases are TGTGCCAGCAGCAAGGGACAGGGGATCTCCTACGAGCAGTACTTC. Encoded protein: CASSKGQGISYEQYF. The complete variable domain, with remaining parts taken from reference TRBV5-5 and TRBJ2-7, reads DAGVTQSPTHLIKTRGQQVTLRCSPISGHKSVSWYQQVLGQGPQFIFQYYEKEERGRGNFPDRFSARQFPNYSSELNVNALLLGDSALYLCASSKGQGISYEQYFGPGTRLTVT.

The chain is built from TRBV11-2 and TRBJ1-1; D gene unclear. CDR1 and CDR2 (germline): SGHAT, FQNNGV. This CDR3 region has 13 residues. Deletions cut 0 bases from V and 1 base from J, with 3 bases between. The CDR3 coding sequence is TGTGCCAGCAGCTTAGACCAGAACACTGAAGCTTTCTTT. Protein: CASSLDQNTEAFF.

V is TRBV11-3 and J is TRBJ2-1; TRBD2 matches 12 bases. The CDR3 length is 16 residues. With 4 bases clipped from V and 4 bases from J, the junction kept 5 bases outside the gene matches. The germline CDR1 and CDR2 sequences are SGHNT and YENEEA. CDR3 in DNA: TGTGCCAGCAGCTCGGGGACTAGCGGGCGTTACAATGAGCAGTTCTTC. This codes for CASSSGTSGRYNEQFF.

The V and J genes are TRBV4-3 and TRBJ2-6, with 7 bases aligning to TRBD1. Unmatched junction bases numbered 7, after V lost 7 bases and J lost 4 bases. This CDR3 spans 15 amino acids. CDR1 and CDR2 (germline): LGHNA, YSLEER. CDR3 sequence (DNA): TGCGCCAGCACCTTACAGGGGACCGGGGCCAACGTCCTGACTTTC. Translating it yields CASTLQGTGANVLTF.

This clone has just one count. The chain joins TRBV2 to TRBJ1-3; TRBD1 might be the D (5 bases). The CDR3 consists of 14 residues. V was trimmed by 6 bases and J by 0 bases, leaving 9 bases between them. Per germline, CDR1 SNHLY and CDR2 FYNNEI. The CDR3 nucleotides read TGTGCCAGCAGACCGGGACTCTCTGGAAACACCATATATTTT. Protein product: CASRPGLSGNTIYF.

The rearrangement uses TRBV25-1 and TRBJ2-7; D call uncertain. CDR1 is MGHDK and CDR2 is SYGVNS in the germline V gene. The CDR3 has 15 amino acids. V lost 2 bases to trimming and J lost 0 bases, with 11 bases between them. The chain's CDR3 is CASSEGFSRSYEQYF. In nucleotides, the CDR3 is TGTGCCAGCAGTGAAGGCTTCTCCCGCTCCTACGAGCAGTACTTC.

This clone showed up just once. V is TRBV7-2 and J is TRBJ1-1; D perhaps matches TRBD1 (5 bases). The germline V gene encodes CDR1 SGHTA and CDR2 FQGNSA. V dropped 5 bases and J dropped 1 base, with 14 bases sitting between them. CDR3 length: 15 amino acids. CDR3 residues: CASSKAGPRNTEAFF. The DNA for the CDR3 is TGTGCCAGCAGCAAAGCGGGACCCAGGAACACTGAAGCTTTCTTT.

CDR3 sequence: CASSLAGREQYF. For the CDR3, the DNA is TGTGCCAGCAGCTTAGCCGGAAGAGAGCAGTACTTC. The chain has TRBV11-1 and TRBJ2-7; D unresolved. CDR3 size: 12 residues. With 0 bases removed from V and 7 bases from J, the gap between germline ends came to 7 bases. The germline V gene has CDR1 SGHAT and CDR2 FQDESV (reference sequence).

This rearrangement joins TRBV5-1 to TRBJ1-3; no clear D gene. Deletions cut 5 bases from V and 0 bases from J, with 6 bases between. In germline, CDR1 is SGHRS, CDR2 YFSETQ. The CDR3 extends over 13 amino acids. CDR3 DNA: TGCGCCAGCAGTTTTAACTCTGGAAACACCATATATTTT. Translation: CASSFNSGNTIYF.

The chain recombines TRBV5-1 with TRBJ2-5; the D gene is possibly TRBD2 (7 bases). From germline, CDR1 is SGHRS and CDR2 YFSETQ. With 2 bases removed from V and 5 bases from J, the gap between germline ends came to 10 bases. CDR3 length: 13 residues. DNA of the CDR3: TGCGCCAGCAGCTTAGGGGGGGAGGAGACCCAGTACTTC. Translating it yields CASSLGGEETQYF.

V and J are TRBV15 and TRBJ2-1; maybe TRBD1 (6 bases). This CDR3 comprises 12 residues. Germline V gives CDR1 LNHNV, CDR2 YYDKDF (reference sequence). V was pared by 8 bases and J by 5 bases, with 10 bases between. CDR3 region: CATSDSNNEQFF. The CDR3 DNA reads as TGTGCCACCTCGGACAGTAACAATGAGCAGTTCTTC.